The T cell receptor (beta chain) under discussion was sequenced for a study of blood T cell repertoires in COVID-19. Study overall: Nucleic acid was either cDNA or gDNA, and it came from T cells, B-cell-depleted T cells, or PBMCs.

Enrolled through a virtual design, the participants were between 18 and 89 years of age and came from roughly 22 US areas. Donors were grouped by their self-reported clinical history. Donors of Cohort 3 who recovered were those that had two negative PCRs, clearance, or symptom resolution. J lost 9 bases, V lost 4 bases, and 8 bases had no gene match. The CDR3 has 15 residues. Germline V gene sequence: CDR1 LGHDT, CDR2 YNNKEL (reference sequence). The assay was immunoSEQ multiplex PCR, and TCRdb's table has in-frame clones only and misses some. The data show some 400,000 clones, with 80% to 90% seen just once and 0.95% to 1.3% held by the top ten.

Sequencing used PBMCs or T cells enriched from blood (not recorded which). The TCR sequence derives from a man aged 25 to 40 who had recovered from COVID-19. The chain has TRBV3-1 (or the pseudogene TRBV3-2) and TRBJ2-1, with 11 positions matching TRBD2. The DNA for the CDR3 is TGTGCCAGCAGCCCCAGACTAGCGGGAAACTTTGAGCAGTTCTTC. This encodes CASSPRLAGNFEQFF.